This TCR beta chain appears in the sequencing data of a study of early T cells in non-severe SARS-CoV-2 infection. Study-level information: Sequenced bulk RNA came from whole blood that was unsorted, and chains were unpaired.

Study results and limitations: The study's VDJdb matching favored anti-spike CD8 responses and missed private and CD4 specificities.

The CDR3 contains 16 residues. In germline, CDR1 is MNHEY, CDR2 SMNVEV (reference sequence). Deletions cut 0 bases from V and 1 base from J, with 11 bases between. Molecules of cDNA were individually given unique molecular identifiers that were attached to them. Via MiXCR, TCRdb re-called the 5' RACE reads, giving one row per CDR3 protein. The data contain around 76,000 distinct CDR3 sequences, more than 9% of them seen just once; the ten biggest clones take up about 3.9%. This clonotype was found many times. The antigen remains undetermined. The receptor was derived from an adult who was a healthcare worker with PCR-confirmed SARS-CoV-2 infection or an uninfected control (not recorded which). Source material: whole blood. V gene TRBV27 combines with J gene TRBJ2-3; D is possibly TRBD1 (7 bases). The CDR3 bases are TGTGCCAGCAGTTTATCCCCAGGGGGGCGCACAGATACGCAGTATTTT. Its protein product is CASSLSPGGRTDTQYF.